This T cell receptor beta chain was recorded in a study of immune cell composition in non-small cell lung cancer. Clones were read by immunoSEQ multiplex PCR, and TCRdb kept only the in-frame ones, dropping some. The data hold some 1,900 clones, with around 78% observed a single time. This clone was detected only a few times. The TCR was taken from a human donor with non-small cell lung cancer. Sequenced sample: lung tumor tissue.

Here the CDR3 reads CASIRLQGDGQPQHF. The CDR3 region has the DNA TGTGCCAGCATTCGTCTTCAGGGGGATGGTCAGCCCCAGCATTTT. This sequence joins TRBV6-1 and TRBJ1-5; 7 bases are a match to TRBD1. This CDR3 region has 15 residues. V was pared by 7 bases and J by 6 bases, with 12 bases of the junction left unmatched. Germline V lookup: CDR1 MNHNS, CDR2 SASEGT.